Listed here are 12 T cell receptor beta chains from one sample, sequenced in a study of T cells in Graves' hyperthyroidism and ophthalmopathy. The investigators amplified TCR beta CDR3 regions from RNA transcripts. In the first-round RT-PCR of the TCR CDR3, the HTBI primer set was used. Each CDR3 protein is one row after TCRdb ran MiXCR on the multiplex PCR reads. The sample consists of approximately 590,000 distinct CDR3 sequences, approximately 15% of them appearing once. The sequencing sample was made of blood. Receptors were obtained from a woman aged 30 to 39 with Graves' hyperthyroidism.

Ten or more counts support this clonotype. The V call is TRBV20-1, the J call TRBJ2-5, with D unclear. The CDR3 is 14 residues long. The germline V gene encodes CDR1 DFQATT and CDR2 SNEGSKA (reference sequence). Trimming pared 8 bases from V and 5 bases from J, leaving 21 bases between. CDR3 DNA sequence: TGCAGTACCACCCCAACCGTGGGTGTGGAGACCCAGTACTTC. Its translation: CSTTPTVGVETQYF.

This clonotype has more than one count but fewer than ten. The V and J genes are TRBV2 and TRBJ2-7, with D possibly TRBD1 on 6 matching bases. Germline V gene sequence: CDR1 SNHLY, CDR2 FYNNEI. The CDR3 spans 14 residues. V lost 10 bases, J lost 0 bases, and 16 bases lay in between. The CDR3 loop reads CATSTGLSSYEQYF. The CDR3 nucleotides read TGTGCCACTTCGACAGGCTTGAGCTCCTACGAGCAGTACTTC.

This clonotype was seen ten or more times. The J gene is TRBJ2-7, the V gene TRBV10-3, with D tentatively TRBD1 (7 bases). The germline gives CDR1 ENHRY, CDR2 SYGVKD. The germline V and J ends were trimmed by 4 bases and 3 bases, with 16 bases remaining between them. CDR3 length equals 15 residues. The CDR3 spells CAISGAGQILYEQYF. CDR3 nucleotides: TGTGCCATCAGTGGGGCGGGACAGATCCTCTACGAGCAGTACTTC.

The rearrangement uses TRBV20-1 and TRBJ1-2; perhaps TRBD1 as D (5 bases). This CDR3 contains 13 residues. V gave up 2 bases and J gave up 3 bases, with 10 bases separating them. Germline CDR1 is DFQATT and CDR2 is SNEGSKA (reference sequence). CDR3 sequence (DNA): TGCAGTGCTAGACCCGCGGGGGACTATGGCTACACCTTC. Translating it yields CSARPAGDYGYTF.

About this clonotype itself: Since a much larger clone is just one base distant, this may be a read error. The chain recombines TRBV6-1 with TRBJ2-7, with D possibly matching TRBD1 (5 bases). The CDR3 is 16 residues long. Germline V gives CDR1 MNHNS, CDR2 SASEGT. Between the trimmed V and J ends, which lost 3 bases and 0 bases, there was a span of 15 bases. CDR3 sequence reads: CASSDETRGFSYEQYF. For the CDR3, the DNA is TGTGCCAGCAGTGATGAGACAAGGGGTTTCTCCTACGAGCAGTACTTC.

The gene calls are TRBV7-9 and TRBJ2-7; 10 positions match TRBD2. Per the germline V gene, CDR1 is SEHNR and CDR2 is FQNEAQ (reference sequence). There are 16 residues in the CDR3. V dropped 5 bases and J dropped 3; count of bases not matched to a gene: 10. The DNA for the CDR3 is TGTGCCAGCAGCGGCTCTACTAGCGGGAATGGCTACGAGCAGTACTTC. It yields the protein CASSGSTSGNGYEQYF.

The CDR3 spells CASSSQIAGGLQETQYF. The CDR3 DNA sequence: TGTGCCAGCAGCTCCCAAATAGCGGGAGGACTCCAAGAGACCCAGTACTTC. This chain connects TRBV11-3 to TRBJ2-5, with 10 bases fitting TRBD2. The CDR3 contains 17 residues. Germline CDR1 is SGHNT and CDR2 is YENEEA. The junction had 9 bases not matched to a gene; V was cut back by 4 bases and J by 1 base. Filled out from reference TRBV11-3 and TRBJ2-5, the complete variable domain reads EAGVVQSPRYKIIEKKQPVAFWCNPISGHNTLYWYLQNLGQGPELLIRYENEEAVDDSQLPKDRFSAERLKGVDSTLKIQPAELGDSAVYLCASSSQIAGGLQETQYFGPGTRLLVL.

Points on this clonotype: This may come from a read error, since a much larger clone is one base off. V gene TRBV6-1 combines with J gene TRBJ2-4; D is possibly TRBD1 or TRBD2 (5 bases each). There are 18 residues in the CDR3. Germline lookup yields CDR1 MNHNS and CDR2 SASEGT. V lost 3 bases to trimming and J lost 2 bases, with 20 bases between them. CDR3 bases: TGTGCCAGCAGTGAGGCGAACCCTACTCGGGGACCCAAAAACATTCAGTACTTC. Amino acids: CASSEANPTRGPKNIQYF.

This clonotype was detected a few times. This sequence joins TRBV29-1 and TRBJ2-7, with TRBD2 matching 12 bases. V lost 4 bases to trimming and J lost 1 base; unmatched junction nucleotides: 5. The germline CDR1 and CDR2 sequences are SQVTM and ANQGSEA. CDR3 length: 15 amino acids. CDR3 loop: CSVALAGGLSYEQYF. CDR3 sequence (DNA): TGCAGCGTTGCCCTAGCGGGAGGGCTGTCCTACGAGCAGTACTTC.

This chain links TRBV25-1 with TRBJ2-3; D is possibly TRBD1 (5 bases). The CDR3 has 15 amino acids. V was cut by 3 bases and J by 4 bases, with 14 bases left in between. Germline assignment: CDR1 MGHDK and CDR2 SYGVNS. Here the CDR3 DNA reads TGTGCCAGCAGTGATCCGGCAGGGCTGGCAGATACGCAGTATTTT. Encoded protein: CASSDPAGLADTQYF.

The V gene is TRBV4-1, the J gene TRBJ1-2; D ambiguous. The V end was cut by 0 bases, the J end by 8 bases, with 13 bases between. CDR1 and CDR2 (germline): MGHRA, YSYEKL. The CDR3 is 14 amino acids. CDR3 sequence: CASSQDMGWRGYTF. Here the CDR3 DNA reads TGCGCCAGCAGCCAAGATATGGGTTGGCGCGGCTACACCTTC.

This clonotype was seen a few times. The chain joins TRBV28 to TRBJ2-3; D remains ambiguous. There are 12 residues in the CDR3. V shed 5 bases and J shed 2 bases, with 5 bases lying between them. The germline V gene encodes CDR1 MDHEN and CDR2 SYDVKM. CDR3 in amino acids: CASSTATDTQYF. CDR3 sequence (DNA): TGTGCCAGCAGTACAGCCACAGATACGCAGTATTTT.